Here is one T cell receptor (beta chain) with its context. Its specificity is unknown. A second about 7 to 11 cycle PCR used barcoded and J-beta primers. With 12 random nucleotides, a template-switch adaptor tagged each individual cDNA molecule. Using its own MiXCR run on the 5' RACE reads, TCRdb lists one record per CDR3 protein. Here the sample spans over a million distinct CDR3 sequences, around 55% being singletons. This CDR3 has 15 residues. Germline CDR1 and CDR2: MNHNS and SASEGT. Between the trimmed V and J ends, which lost 2 bases and 4 bases, there was a span of 14 bases. This record comes from a study of blood T cells in healthy people across ages. General observations from the study: Unsorted PBMCs blocked a conclusive comparison of naive and antigen-experienced cells.

Sample: blood. The genes are TRBV6-1 and TRBJ1-2, with TRBD1 as a possible D gene (5 bases). The sequence was collected from a man between 18 and 35 years old in good health. CDR3 coding DNA: TGTGCCAGCAGTGAAAGAGGTAGAGGGACCTATGGCTACACCTTC. Translated, it gives CASSERGRGTYGYTF.